This T cell receptor beta chain was sequenced during a study of T-cell reconstitution after alpha-beta-depleted transplantation in children. The CDR3 is made up of 17 amino acids. With V trimmed by 5 bases and J by 0 bases, 7 bases remained unmatched. Germline loops: CDR1 MDHEN, CDR2 SYDVKM. A TCRbeta library incorporating unique molecular identifiers was prepared. Using its own MiXCR run on the PCR reads, TCRdb lists one record per CDR3 protein. Of 97,000 or so distinct CDR3 sequences listed, 4.5% to 7.5% are singletons. This clonotype was counted ten times or more. The sequence was collected from a female patient aged 2-10 years who had a stem cell transplant for Fanconi anemia, so the T cells may come from the graft donor. Here the sequenced sample was PBMCs, mostly from graft donor cells, taken 60 days after TCRalphabeta/CD19-depleted stem cell transplant. The chain carries TRBV28 and TRBJ2-4, with TRBD2 matching 10 bases. The CDR3 spells CASSPTGLAVAKNIQYF. CDR3 DNA sequence: TGTGCCAGCAGTCCCACCGGACTAGCGGTAGCCAAAAACATTCAGTACTTC.